This T cell receptor (beta chain) was captured in a study of STAT5B mutations in CD4+ large granular lymphocyte leukemia (dated 2022 in TCRdb). For context, the study as a whole: Among healthy controls, the CDR3 'QG' motif was associated with a particular HLA allele. The TCRbeta repertoires of CD4+ T-cell large granular lymphocyte leukemia patients were compared with the TCRbeta repertoires of healthy blood donors. The purity of purified fractions was confirmed by flow cytometry on FACSCanto II or FACSVerse to exceed 95% among lymphocytes. The paper as a whole reports these results and caveats: TRBV06-family usage was enriched among the top patient clones (8/27) compared with healthy controls (2/35). Greater clonality appeared to be present in CD4-sorted patient repertoires than in healthy CD4+ repertoires, and the difference was retained after the putative leukemic clones were removed. The data were not HLA-matched, and the higher clonality in CD4+ T-LGLL than in CD8+ T-LGLL could be due to the relatively small sample size. Main leukemic clonotypes were private to each patient, although less than 30% of the main leukemic clonotypes were found at low frequency in the non-leukemic repertoires of other patients.

TCRbeta rearrangements were sequenced from genomic DNA using the immunoSEQ assay at survey resolution. The study's processing was this. In the TCR sequencing data, the lowest productive clonotype frequency that could be detected was 2.59 x 10-5. Only productive TCRbeta rearrangements, defined as complete and in-frame sequences, were included in the analyses. Sample clonality was computed as Simpson clonality in the immunoSEQ Analyzer version 3.0. Clones were grouped by frequency into very rare, small, medium, large (1-20%) or hyperexpanded (>20%) categories. Generation probabilities were estimated with OLGA 1.2.3, V-gene circos plots were generated with VDJtools, specificities were searched for in VDJdb, and CDR3 motifs were identified with GLIPH. TCRdb re-hosts the immuneACCESS table, in-frame sequences only. Its copies lack some clones; in the studies checked, an unresolved V gene accounts for under half of them, and the cause for the rest is not known. Clonal size and the V and J genes are those of that table, whereas D and trimming came from the DNA. A total of under 35,000 clones appear in this sample, 60% to 80% of them only once. Approximately 0.29% of the sample rests with the top ten.

Compared with germline, V lacks 5 bases and J lacks 6 bases; bases without a gene match: 7. The germline V gene sets CDR1 to ENHRY and CDR2 to SYGVKD. The CDR3 runs 14 residues from the cysteine to the phenylalanine. The sequence is cut down to CDR3 DNA, 42 bases in frame from base 1. About this clone: This receptor's antigen is unknown. The sample holds no much larger clone one base away, and base qualities are not on file.

Buffy coats from 35 to 45 blood donors, supplied by the Finnish Red Cross blood service, were used as healthy controls. All TCR-sequenced material derived from peripheral blood: patient blood samples and healthy donor buffy coats. Peripheral blood mononuclear cells were isolated by Ficoll-Hypaque gradient centrifugation. For the healthy controls, CD4+ cells were obtained from buffy coats by magnetic purification. The Gentra Puregene Cell and Tissue kit was used to extract genomic DNA, and a Qubit 2.0 fluorometer was used to measure the amount of genomic DNA. Sequenced input: CD4+ T cells from blood buffy coats. The TCR comes from a human donor in good health. In this chain, TRBV10-3 is recombined with TRBJ2-1, and TRBD2 aligns with 7 junction nucleotides. The nucleotide sequence is TGTGCCATCAGTAGCGGTTCGGGGGGCAATGAGCAGTTCTTC. It encodes CAISSGSGGNEQFF.